The source of this T cell receptor (beta chain) is a study of T cells after yellow fever vaccination. TCRdb re-called the 5' RACE reads through MiXCR, storing one row per CDR3 protein. This sample has about 74,000 distinct CDR3 sequences, with around 6.5% found just once. This clonotype has only a few counts. Its antigen is currently unknown. Study findings and constraints: Just a small share of clonotypes turned up in the CD4 compartment as well as the CD8 compartment. Re-detected after boosting: most primary clones, 96% of CD4 and about 85% of CD8.

The V gene's germline CDR1 is MGHRA and CDR2 YSYEKL. This CDR3 spans 14 amino acids. V was clipped by 1 base and J by 1 base, with 8 bases between them. Sequencing was performed on CD8+ T cells sorted from PBMCs, taken about 5 days after the first yellow fever vaccination. The rearrangement uses TRBV4-1 and TRBJ2-7; no definite D call. The sequence came from a man younger than 35 who received the YFV17D yellow fever vaccine. Here the CDR3 DNA reads TGCGCCAGCAGCCAAGGCTTGGGGTCCTACGAGCAGTACGTC. This codes for CASSQGLGSYEQYV.